This entry concerns a single TCR beta chain. The antigen is undetermined. In germline, CDR1 is LNHDA, CDR2 SQIVND (reference sequence). Trimming pared 6 bases from V and 0 bases from J, leaving 12 bases between. The CDR3 has 15 amino acids. Reverse transcription of roughly 0.5 to 1 ug RNA was performed with random hexamers. An immunoSEQ multiplex PCR amplified TCR beta CDR3 over 54 Vbeta and 13 Jbeta. Each CDR3 protein gets one entry after TCRdb re-called the immunoSEQ multiplex PCR reads with MiXCR. In the table there are 300,000 or so distinct CDR3 sequences, about 91% of which are singletons. This sample is drawn from a study of CD8 T cells in Susac syndrome. High-throughput TCR beta sequencing covered peripheral CD8+ and CD4+ T cells. Treatment-naive patients with stable or active relapsing-remitting disease were the multiple sclerosis controls. Study-wide findings and caveats: The relatively small number of individuals in the TCR sequencing and HLA analysis was acknowledged by the study.

The sequence derives from a human donor with multiple sclerosis. Sequencing used CD4+ T cells from PBMCs. The V gene is TRBV19, the J gene TRBJ2-1; D unclear. The CDR3 loop is CASSRGVRSYNEQFF. Here the CDR3 DNA reads TGTGCCAGTAGCCGCGGTGTCCGCTCCTACAATGAGCAGTTCTTC.